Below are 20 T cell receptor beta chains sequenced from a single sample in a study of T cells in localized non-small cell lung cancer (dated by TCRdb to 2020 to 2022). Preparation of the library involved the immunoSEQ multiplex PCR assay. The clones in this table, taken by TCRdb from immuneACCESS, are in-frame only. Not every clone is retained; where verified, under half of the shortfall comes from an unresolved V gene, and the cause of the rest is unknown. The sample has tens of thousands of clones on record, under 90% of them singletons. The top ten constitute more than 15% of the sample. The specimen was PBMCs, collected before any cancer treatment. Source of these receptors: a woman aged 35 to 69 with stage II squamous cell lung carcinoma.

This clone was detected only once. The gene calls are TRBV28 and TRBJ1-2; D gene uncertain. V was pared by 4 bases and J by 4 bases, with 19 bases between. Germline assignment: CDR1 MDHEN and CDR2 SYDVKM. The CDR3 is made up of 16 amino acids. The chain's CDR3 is CASSYPVGEGPYGYTF. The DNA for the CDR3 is TGTGCCAGCAGTTACCCCGTAGGTGAGGGCCCCTATGGCTACACCTTC.

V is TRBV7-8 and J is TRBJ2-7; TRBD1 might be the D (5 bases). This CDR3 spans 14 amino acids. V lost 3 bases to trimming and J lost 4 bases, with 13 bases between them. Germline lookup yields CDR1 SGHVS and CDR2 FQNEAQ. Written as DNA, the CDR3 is TGTGCCAGCAGCTTCAGACAGCCCTTATACGAGCAGTACTTC. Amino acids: CASSFRQPLYEQYF.

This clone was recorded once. CDR3 bases: TGTGCCAGCAGCTTGGGGACTAGCGGGAGGAGCTCCTACGAGCAGTACTTC. It is translated as CASSLGTSGRSSYEQYF. This rearrangement joins TRBV7-9 to TRBJ2-7; 15 nucleotides agree with TRBD2. This CDR3 comprises 17 residues. Germline CDR1 is SEHNR and CDR2 is FQNEAQ (reference sequence). The V segment lost 3 bases and the J segment 0 bases; nucleotides outside the gene matches: 3.

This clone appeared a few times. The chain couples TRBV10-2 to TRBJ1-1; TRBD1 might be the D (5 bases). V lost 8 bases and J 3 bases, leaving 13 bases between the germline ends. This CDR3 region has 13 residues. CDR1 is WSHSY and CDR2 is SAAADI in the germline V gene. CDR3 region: CASGDFLDTEAFF. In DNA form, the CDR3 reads TGCGCCAGCGGGGACTTTTTGGACACTGAAGCTTTCTTT.

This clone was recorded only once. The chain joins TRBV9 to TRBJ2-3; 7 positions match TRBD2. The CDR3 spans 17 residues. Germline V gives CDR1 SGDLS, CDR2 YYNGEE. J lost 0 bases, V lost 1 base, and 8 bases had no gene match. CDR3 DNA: TGTGCCAGCAGCGTAACGGGAGAGCGGGGTAGCACAGATACGCAGTATTTT. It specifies CASSVTGERGSTDTQYF.

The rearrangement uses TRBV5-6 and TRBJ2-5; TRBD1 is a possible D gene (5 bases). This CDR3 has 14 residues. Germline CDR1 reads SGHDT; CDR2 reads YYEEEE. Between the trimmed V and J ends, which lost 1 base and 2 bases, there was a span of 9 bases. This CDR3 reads CASSLTGDQETQYF. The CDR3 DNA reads TGTGCCAGCAGCTTGACAGGAGATCAAGAGACCCAGTACTTC.

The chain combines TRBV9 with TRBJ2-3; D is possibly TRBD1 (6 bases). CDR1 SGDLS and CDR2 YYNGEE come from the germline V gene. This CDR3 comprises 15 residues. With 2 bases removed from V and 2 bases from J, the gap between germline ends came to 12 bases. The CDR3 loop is CASSVNRDPTDTQYF. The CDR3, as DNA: TGTGCCAGCAGCGTGAACAGGGACCCCACAGATACGCAGTATTTT. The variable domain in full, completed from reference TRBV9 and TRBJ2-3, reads DSGVTQTPKHLITATGQRVTLRCSPRSGDLSVYWYQQSLDQGLQFLIQYYNGEERAKGNILERFSAQQFPDLHSELNLSSLELGDSALYFCASSVNRDPTDTQYFGPGTRLTVL.

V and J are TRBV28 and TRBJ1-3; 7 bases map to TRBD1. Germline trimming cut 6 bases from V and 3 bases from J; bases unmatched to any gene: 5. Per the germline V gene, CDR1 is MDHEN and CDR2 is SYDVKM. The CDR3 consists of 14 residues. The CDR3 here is CASSTTGVGNTIYF. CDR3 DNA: TGTGCCAGCAGCACTACAGGGGTTGGAAACACCATATATTTT.

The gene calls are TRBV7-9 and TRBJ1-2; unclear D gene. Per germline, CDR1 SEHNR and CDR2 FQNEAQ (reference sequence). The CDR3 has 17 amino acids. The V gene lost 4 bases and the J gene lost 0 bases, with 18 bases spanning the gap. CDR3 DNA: TGTGCCAGCAGCTCGCCCAATCGGGCAGCTGCTAACTATGGCTACACCTTC. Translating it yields CASSSPNRAAANYGYTF.

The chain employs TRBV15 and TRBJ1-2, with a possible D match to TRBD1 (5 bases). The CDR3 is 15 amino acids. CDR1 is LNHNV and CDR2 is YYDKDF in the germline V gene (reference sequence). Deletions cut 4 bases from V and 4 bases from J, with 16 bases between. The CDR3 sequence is CATSTLKRGGYGYTF. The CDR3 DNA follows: TGTGCCACCAGCACCCTTAAAAGGGGAGGCTATGGCTACACCTTC.

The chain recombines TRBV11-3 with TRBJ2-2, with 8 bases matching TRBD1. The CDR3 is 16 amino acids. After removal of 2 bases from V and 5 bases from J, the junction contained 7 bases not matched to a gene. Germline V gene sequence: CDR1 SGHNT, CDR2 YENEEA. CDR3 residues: CASSLSGTGGTGELFF. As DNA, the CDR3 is TGTGCCAGCAGCTTAAGCGGAACAGGGGGAACCGGGGAGCTGTTTTTT.

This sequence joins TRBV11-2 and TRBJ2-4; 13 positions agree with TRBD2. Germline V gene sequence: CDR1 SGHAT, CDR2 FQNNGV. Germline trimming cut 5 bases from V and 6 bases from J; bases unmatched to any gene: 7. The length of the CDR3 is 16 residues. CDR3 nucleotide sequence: TGTGCCAGCAGCAAGGGACTAGCGGGGCCGACAAACATTCAGTACTTC. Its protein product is CASSKGLAGPTNIQYF. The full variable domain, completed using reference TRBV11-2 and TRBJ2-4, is EAGVAQSPRYKIIEKRQSVAFWCNPISGHATLYWYQQILGQGPKLLIQFQNNGVVDDSQLPKDRFSAERLKGVDSTLKIQPAKLEDSAVYLCASSKGLAGPTNIQYFGAGTRLSVL.

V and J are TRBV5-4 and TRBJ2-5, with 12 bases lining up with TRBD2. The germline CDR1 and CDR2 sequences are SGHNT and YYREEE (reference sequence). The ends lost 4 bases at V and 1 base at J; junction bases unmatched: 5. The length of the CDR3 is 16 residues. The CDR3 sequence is CASSQTSGRSQETQYF. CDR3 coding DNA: TGTGCCAGCAGCCAGACTAGCGGGAGATCCCAAGAGACCCAGTACTTC.

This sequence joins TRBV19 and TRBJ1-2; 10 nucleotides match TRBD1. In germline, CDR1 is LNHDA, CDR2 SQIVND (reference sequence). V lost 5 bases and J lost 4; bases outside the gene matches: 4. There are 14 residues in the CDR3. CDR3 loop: CASSVTGGVYGYTF. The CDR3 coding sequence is TGTGCCAGTAGTGTGACAGGGGGCGTCTATGGCTACACCTTC.

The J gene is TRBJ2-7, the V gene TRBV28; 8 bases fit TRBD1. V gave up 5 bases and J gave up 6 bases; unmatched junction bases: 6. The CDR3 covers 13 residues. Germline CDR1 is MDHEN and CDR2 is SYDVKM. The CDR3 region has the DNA TGTGCCAGCAGTACCGGGACAGGCACCGAGCAGTACTTC. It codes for CASSTGTGTEQYF.

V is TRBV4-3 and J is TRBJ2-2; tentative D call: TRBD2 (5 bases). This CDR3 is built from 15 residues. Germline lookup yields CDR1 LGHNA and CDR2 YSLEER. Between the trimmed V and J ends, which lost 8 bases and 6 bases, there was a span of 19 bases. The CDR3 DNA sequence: TGCGCCAGCTCGCCGGTTGGTAGCGCTCCCGGGGAGCTGTTTTTT. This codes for CASSPVGSAPGELFF.

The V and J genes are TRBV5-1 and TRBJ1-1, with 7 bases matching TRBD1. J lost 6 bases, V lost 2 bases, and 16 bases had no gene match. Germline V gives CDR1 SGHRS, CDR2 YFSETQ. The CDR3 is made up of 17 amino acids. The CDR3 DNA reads TGCGCCAGCAGCTTCGGCCCGGGCGAGGGGGCTATGCCTGAAGCTTTCTTT. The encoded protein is CASSFGPGEGAMPEAFF. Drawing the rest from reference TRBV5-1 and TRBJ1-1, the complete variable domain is KAGVTQTPRYLIKTRGQQVTLSCSPISGHRSVSWYQQTPGQGLQFLFEYFSETQRNKGNFPGRFSGRQFSNSRSEMNVSTLELGDSALYLCASSFGPGEGAMPEAFFGQGTRLTVV.

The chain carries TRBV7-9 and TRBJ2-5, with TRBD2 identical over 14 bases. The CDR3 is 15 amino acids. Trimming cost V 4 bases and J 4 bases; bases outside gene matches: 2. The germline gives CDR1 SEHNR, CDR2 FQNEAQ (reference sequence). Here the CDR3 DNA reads TGTGCCAGCAGCTCCGGGACTAGCGGGAGAGAGACCCAGTACTTC. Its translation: CASSSGTSGRETQYF.

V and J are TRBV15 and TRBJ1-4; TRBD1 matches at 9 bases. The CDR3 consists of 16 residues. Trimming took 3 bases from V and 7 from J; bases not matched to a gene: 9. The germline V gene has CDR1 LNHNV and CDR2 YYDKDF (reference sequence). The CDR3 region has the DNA TGTGCCACCAGCAGCCCCCGGGACAGGGTGGTTGAAAAACTGTTTTTT. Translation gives CATSSPRDRVVEKLFF.

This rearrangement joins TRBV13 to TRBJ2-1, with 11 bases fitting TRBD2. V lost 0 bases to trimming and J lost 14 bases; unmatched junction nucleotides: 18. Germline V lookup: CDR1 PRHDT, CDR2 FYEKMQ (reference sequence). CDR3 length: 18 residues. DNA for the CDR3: TGTGCCAGCAGCTTAGGCTCCTTAGCGGGAGGGCCGGAGTTAAGGGAGTTCTTC. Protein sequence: CASSLGSLAGGPELREFF.